This T cell receptor (beta chain) was recovered during a study of beta chain features in type 1 diabetes. Germline trimming cut 7 bases from V and 4 bases from J; bases unmatched to any gene: 6. The CDR3 has 14 amino acids. Every isolated RNA sample was fully reverse transcribed, so sequencing captured expressed TCRB transcripts. Clones were read by immunoSEQ multiplex PCR, and TCRdb kept only the in-frame ones, dropping some. The sample has 130,000 to 150,000 clones, about 9.2% seen once. The sequence derives from a man aged 18 to 35 in good health. J is TRBJ2-7 and V is TRBV23-1; 11 bases fit TRBD1. TRBV23-1 is known as an ORF, though its function is uncertain. The source material was central memory CD4+ T cells from blood. For the CDR3, the DNA is TGCGCCAGCACTGCCGGGACAGGGGGTTACGAGCAGTACTTC. As protein: CASTAGTGGYEQYF.